A selection of T cell receptor beta chains follows, all from one sample in a study of OX40 agonist ivuxolimab in advanced cancers. The method was immunoSEQ multiplex PCR; TCRdb's version includes in-frame clones alone and lacks a portion of them. The table lists over 80,000 clones, roughly 80% of them singletons, with 0.85% in the top ten. The sample consisted of CD4+ or CD8+ T cells sorted from blood, taken in a trial of the OX40 agonist ivuxolimab. The receptors here all came from an adult with an advanced solid tumor such as melanoma, head and neck, liver or kidney cancer. Both conserved end residues are part of each CDR3. The D gene is left open where the match is weak. Size values are once, few and many counts, or a class for expanded clones, and some rows have none.

D	V	size	J	DNA	CDR3
NA	TRBV27	NA	TRBJ2-2	TGTGCCAGCAGTTGGTTAGGGAACACCGGGGAGCTGTTTTTT	CASSWLGNTGELFF
TRBD1	TRBV15	NA	TRBJ2-5	TGTGCCACCAAAAAGGACAGGGACCAAGAGACCCAGTACTTC	CATKKDRDQETQYF
TRBD2	TRBV7-3	NA	TRBJ2-1	TGTGCCAGCAGCTCCCAAGCGGGGGGGATCGGCAATGAGCAGTTCTTC	CASSSQAGGIGNEQFF
NA	TRBV6-5	NA	TRBJ2-3	TGTGCCAGCAGGTGGAGGGGCGGAGGGACGGATACGCAGTATTTT	CASRWRGGGTDTQYF
NA	TRBV4-1	NA	TRBJ1-2	TGCGCCAGCAGCCAAGACGGGAACTATGGCTACACCTTC	CASSQDGNYGYTF
NA	TRBV30	few	TRBJ1-2	TGTGCCTGGCACGTTGCGCCGATACAACCGACCTTC	CAWHVAPIQPTF
NA	TRBV7-2	NA	TRBJ2-5	TGTGCCAGCAGCCAGAACGACAGGCAAGAGACCCAGTACTTC	CASSQNDRQETQYF
NA	TRBV11-2	NA	TRBJ1-4	TGTGCCAGCAGCCCGGCGGGGGGCCTAAATGAAAAACTGTTTTTT	CASSPAGGLNEKLFF
NA	TRBV6-1	NA	TRBJ2-7	TGTGCCGGATCGGACCCAAAGGCCTACGAGCAGTACTTC	CAGSDPKAYEQYF
NA	TRBV2	NA	TRBJ2-7	TGTGCCAGCAGCAGGAGCTACGAGCAGTACTTC	CASSRSYEQYF
NA	TRBV6-1	NA	TRBJ1-2	TGTGCCAGCAGTGAAGCGGGAGGGGGAGATCGAGGCTACACCTTC	CASSEAGGGDRGYTF
TRBD1	TRBV11-2	NA	TRBJ1-4	TGTGCCAGCAGCTTACAGGGGGTGGGTGAAAAACTGTTTTTT	CASSLQGVGEKLFF
NA	TRBV7-9	NA	TRBJ2-3	TGTGCCAGCAGCTTAAGTACGGGGGCCGGGGATACGCAGTATTTT	CASSLSTGAGDTQYF
TRBD2	TRBV19	NA	TRBJ2-5	TGTGCCAGTAGTATAGGCCTAGCGGGGGGCCAAGAGACCCAGTACTTC	CASSIGLAGGQETQYF
NA	TRBV27	NA	TRBJ2-5	TGTGCCAGCAGTTTAAAGGCTTTAGCGGTCCCGGGGTCGACCCAGTACTTC	CASSLKALAVPGSTQYF
NA	TRBV11-2	NA	TRBJ1-2	TGTGCCAGCAGCACCCCTCGGACAGTTAACTATGGCTACACCTTC	CASSTPRTVNYGYTF
NA	TRBV4-3	NA	TRBJ1-4	TGCGCCAGCAGCCAAGAAGCCTGGTGGAAACTGTTTTTT	CASSQEAWWKLFF
TRBD1	TRBV10-3	NA	TRBJ1-6	TGTGCCATCACCCCGGGACAGGGGGTTTTACCCCTCCACTTT	CAITPGQGVLPLHF
NA	TRBV7-2	few	TRBJ2-1	TGTGCCAGCAGCTCCTGGGGGGATGAGCAGTTCTTC	CASSSWGDEQFF
NA	TRBV18	NA	TRBJ2-2	TGTGCCAGCTCACCACAAAGGGTGGCGAACACCGGGGAGCTGTTTTTT	CASSPQRVANTGELFF
TRBD2	TRBV19	NA	TRBJ2-1	TGTGCCAGTAGTATATTCGCTAGCGGGGGGTTCAATGAGCAGTTCTTC	CASSIFASGGFNEQFF
NA	TRBV25-1	NA	TRBJ1-5	TGTGCCAGCAGTGAGCCGGGAGTAGATTGGGGAAATCAGCCCCAGCATTTT	CASSEPGVDWGNQPQHF
NA	TRBV6-1	NA	TRBJ2-7	TGTGCCAGCAGACCTCCGGGACTGATGTCCGAGCAGTACTTC	CASRPPGLMSEQYF
TRBD1	TRBV18	NA	TRBJ1-1	TGTGCCAGCTCACCTACCGGGACAGGGGGCCCTGAAGCTTTCTTT	CASSPTGTGGPEAFF
TRBD2	TRBV5-6	few	TRBJ2-1	TGTGCCAGCAGCTCGAAAGCGGGGGGGCCTTACAATGAGCAGTTCTTC	CASSSKAGGPYNEQFF
NA	TRBV6-1	NA	TRBJ1-1	TGTGCCAGCAGTGAAGCGACACCGAACACTGAAGCTTTCTTT	CASSEATPNTEAFF
NA	TRBV27	NA	TRBJ2-7	TGTGCCAGCAGCCCTACCCGGGACAACTACGAGCAGTACTTC	CASSPTRDNYEQYF
NA	TRBV4-2	NA	TRBJ2-2	TGTGCCAGCAGCCAAGGTTCCAGCGGACAGAACACCGGGGAGCTGTTTTTT	CASSQGSSGQNTGELFF
NA	TRBV30	NA	TRBJ2-3	TGTGCCTGGTCCCTCGACACCAGCACAGATACGCAGTATTTT	CAWSLDTSTDTQYF
TRBD2	TRBV15	NA	TRBJ2-1	TGTGCCACCAGCGGGACTAGCGGGGGGGCGGTTCATGAGCAGTTCTTC	CATSGTSGGAVHEQFF
TRBD2	TRBV30	NA	TRBJ2-1	TGTGCCTGGAGTGGGGGGGAGGGACAGCAGTTCTTC	CAWSGGEGQQFF
NA	TRBV14	NA	TRBJ1-6	TGTGCCAGCAGCCTCCAGGGTAACTCACCCCTCCACTTT	CASSLQGNSPLHF